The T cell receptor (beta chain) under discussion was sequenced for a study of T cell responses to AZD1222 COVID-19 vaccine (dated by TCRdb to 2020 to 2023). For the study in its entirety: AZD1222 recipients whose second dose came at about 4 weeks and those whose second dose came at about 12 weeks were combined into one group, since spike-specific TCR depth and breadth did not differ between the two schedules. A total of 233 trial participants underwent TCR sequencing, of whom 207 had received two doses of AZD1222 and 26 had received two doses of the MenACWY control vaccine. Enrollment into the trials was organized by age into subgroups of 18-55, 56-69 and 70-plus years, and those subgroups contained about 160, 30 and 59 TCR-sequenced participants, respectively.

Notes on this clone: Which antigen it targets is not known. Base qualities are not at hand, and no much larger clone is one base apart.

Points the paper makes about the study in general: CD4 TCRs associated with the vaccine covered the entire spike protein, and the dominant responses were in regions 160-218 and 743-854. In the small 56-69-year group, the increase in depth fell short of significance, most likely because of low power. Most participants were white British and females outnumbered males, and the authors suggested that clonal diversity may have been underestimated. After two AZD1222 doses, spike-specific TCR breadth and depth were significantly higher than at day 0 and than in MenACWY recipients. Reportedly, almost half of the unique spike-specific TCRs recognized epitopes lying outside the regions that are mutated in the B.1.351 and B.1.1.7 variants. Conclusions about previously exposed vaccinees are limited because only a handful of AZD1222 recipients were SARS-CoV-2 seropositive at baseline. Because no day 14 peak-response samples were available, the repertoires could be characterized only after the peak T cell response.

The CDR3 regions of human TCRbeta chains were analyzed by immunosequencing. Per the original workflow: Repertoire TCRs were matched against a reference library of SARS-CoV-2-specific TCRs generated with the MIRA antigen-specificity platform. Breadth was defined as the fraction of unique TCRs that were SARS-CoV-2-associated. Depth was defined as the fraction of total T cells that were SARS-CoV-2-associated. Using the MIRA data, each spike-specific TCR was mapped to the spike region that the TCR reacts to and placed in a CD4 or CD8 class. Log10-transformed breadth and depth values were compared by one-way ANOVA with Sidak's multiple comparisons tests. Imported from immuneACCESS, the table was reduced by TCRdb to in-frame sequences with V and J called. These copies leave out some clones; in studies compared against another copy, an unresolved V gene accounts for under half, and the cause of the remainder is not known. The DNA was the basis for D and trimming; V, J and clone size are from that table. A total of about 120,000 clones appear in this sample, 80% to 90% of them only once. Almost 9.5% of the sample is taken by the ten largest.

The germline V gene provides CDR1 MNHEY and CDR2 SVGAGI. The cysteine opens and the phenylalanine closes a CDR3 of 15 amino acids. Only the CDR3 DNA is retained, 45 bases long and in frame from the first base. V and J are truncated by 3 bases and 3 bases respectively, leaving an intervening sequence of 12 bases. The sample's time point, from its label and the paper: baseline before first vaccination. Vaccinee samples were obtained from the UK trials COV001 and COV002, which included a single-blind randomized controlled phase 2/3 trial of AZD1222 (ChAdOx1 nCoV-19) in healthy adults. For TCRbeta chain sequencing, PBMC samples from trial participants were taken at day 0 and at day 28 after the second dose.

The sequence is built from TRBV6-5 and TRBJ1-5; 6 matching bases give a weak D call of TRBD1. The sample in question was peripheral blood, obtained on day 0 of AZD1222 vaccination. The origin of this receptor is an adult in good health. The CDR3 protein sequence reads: CASSYGQFYNQPQHF. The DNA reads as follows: TGTGCCAGCAGTTATGGACAGTTTTACAATCAGCCCCAGCATTTT.